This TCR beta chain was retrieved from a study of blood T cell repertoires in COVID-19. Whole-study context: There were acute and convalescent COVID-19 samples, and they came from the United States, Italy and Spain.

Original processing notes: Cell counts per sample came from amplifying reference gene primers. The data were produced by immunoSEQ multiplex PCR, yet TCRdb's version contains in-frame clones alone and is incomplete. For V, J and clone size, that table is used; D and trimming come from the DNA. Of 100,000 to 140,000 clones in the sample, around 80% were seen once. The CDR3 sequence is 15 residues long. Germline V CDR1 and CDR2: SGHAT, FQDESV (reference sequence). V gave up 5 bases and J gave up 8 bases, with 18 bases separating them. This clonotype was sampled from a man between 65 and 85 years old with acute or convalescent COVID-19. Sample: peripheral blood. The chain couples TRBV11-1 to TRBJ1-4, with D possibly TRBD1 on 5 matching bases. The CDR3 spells CASSAGHLGGEKLFF. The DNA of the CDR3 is TGTGCCAGCAGCGCCGGACATTTAGGTGGGGAAAAACTGTTTTTT.